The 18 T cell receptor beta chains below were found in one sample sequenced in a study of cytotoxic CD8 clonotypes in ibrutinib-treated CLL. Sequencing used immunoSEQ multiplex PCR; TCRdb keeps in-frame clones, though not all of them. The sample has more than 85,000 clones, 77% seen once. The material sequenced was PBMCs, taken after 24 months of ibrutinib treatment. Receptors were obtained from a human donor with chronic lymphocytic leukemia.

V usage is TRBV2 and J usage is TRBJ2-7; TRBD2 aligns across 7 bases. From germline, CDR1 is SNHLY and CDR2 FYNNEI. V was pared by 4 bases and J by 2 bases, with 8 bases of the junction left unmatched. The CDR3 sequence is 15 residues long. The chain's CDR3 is CASSALQGRAYEQYF. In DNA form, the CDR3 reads TGTGCCAGCAGTGCATTACAAGGGAGGGCCTACGAGCAGTACTTC. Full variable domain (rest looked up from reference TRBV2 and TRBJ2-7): EPEVTQTPSHQVTQMGQEVILRCVPISNHLYFYWYRQILGQKVEFLVSFYNNEISEKSEIFDDQFSVERPDGSNFTLKIRSTKLEDSAMYFCASSALQGRAYEQYFGPGTRLTVT.

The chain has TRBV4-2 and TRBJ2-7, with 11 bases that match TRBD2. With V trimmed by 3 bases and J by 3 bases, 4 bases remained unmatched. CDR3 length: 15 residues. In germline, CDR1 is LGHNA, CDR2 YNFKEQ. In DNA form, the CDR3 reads TGTGCCAGCAGCCATACTAGCGGGGGCCTCTACGAGCAGTACTTC. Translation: CASSHTSGGLYEQYF.

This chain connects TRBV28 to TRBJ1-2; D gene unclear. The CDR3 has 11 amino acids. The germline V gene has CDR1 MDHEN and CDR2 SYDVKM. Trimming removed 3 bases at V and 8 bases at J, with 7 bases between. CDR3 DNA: TGTGCCAGCAGTTTTTGGGGAGGCTACACCTTC. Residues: CASSFWGGYTF.

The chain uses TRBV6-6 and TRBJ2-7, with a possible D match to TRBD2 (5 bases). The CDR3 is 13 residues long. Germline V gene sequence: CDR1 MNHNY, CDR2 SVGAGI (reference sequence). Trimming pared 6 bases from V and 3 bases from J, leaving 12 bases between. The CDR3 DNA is TGTGCCAGCAGCCTGGCTAGCCTCTACGAGCAGTACTTC. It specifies CASSLASLYEQYF.

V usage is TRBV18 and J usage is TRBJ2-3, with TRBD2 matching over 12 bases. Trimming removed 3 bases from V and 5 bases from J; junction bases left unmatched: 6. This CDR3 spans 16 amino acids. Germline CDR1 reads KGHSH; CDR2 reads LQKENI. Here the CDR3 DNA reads TGTGCCAGCTCACCGCCGGGACTAGCGGGTTTAGATACGCAGTATTTT. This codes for CASSPPGLAGLDTQYF.

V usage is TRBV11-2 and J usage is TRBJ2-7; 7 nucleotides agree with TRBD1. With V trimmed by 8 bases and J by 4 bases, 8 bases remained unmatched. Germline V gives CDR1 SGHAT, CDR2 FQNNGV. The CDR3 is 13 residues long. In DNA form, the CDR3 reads TGTGCCAGCCGAACGGGACAGAATTACGAGCAGTACTTC. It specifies CASRTGQNYEQYF.

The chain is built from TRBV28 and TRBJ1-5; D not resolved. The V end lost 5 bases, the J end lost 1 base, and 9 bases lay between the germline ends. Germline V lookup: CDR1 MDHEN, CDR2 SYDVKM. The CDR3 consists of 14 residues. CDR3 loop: CASSPHKSNQPQHF. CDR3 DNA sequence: TGTGCCAGCAGTCCCCACAAGAGCAATCAGCCCCAGCATTTT. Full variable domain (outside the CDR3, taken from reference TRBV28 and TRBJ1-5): DVKVTQSSRYLVKRTGEKVFLECVQDMDHENMFWYRQDPGLGLRLIYFSYDVKMKEKGDIPEGYSVSREKKERFSLILESASTNQTSMYLCASSPHKSNQPQHFGDGTRLSIL.

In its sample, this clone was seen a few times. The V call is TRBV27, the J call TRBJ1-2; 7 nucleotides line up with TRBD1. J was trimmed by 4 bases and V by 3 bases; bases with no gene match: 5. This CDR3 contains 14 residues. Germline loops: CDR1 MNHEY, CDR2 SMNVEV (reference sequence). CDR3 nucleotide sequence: TGTGCCAGCAGTTTCAGGGAGGGGGCCTATGGCTACACCTTC. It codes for CASSFREGAYGYTF.

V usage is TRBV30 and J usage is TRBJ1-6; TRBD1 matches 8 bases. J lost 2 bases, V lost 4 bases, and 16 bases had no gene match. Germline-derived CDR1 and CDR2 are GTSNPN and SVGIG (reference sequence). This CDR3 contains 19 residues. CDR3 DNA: TGTGCCTGGACCCGAGGGGCCCCTCAGGGGGCCACCTATAATTCACCCCTCCACTTT. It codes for CAWTRGAPQGATYNSPLHF.

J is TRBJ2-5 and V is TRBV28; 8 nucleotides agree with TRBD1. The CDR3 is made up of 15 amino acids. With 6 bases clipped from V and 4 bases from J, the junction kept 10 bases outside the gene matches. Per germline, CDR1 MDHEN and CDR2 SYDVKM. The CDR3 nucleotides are TGTGCCAGCAGCCCAATGGACAGGGAGAGAGAGACCCAGTACTTC. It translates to CASSPMDRERETQYF.

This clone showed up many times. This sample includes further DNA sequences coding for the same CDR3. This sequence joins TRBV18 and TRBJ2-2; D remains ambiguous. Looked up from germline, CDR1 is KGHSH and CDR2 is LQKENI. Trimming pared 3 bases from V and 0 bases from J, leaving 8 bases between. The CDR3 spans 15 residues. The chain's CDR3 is CASSPSRTNTGELFF. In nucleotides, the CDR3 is TGTGCCAGCTCACCGTCCAGGACGAACACCGGGGAGCTGTTTTTT.

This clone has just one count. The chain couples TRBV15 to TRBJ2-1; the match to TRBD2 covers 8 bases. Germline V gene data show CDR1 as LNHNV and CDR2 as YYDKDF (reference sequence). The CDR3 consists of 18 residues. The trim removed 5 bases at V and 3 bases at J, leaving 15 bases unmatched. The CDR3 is CATSGRMIRTSNYNEQFF. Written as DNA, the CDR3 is TGTGCCACCAGCGGACGGATGATCAGGACTAGCAACTACAATGAGCAGTTCTTC.

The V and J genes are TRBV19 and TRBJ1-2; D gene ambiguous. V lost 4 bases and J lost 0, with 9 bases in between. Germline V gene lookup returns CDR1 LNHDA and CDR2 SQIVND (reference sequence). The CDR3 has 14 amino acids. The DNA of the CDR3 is TGTGCCAGTAGTACAGGAACCCCTAACTATGGCTACACCTTC. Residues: CASSTGTPNYGYTF.

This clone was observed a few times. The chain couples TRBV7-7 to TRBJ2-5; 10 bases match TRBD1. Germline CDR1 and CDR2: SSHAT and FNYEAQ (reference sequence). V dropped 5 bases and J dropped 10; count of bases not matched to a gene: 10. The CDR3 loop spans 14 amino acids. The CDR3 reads CASSLDRGIGDQYF. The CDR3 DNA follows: TGTGCCAGCAGCCTGGACAGGGGGATCGGGGACCAGTACTTC.

The CDR3 DNA follows: TGTGCCAGCAGCTTATTTCCTTTCGAGGGTTACAATGAGCAGTTCTTC. This codes for CASSLFPFEGYNEQFF. The V and J genes are TRBV7-9 and TRBJ2-1, with a possible D match to TRBD2 (5 bases). Trimming cost V 2 bases and J 4 bases, with 15 bases left between them. The CDR3 extends over 16 amino acids. In germline, CDR1 is SEHNR, CDR2 FQNEAQ (reference sequence).

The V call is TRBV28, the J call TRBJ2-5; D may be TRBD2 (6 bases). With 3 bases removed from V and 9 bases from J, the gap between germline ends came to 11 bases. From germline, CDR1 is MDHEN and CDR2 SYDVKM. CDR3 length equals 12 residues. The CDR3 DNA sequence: TGTGCCAGCAGTTTTCCCGGAGGGCCCCAGTACTTC. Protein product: CASSFPGGPQYF. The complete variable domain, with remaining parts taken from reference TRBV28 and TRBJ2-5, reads DVKVTQSSRYLVKRTGEKVFLECVQDMDHENMFWYRQDPGLGLRLIYFSYDVKMKEKGDIPEGYSVSREKKERFSLILESASTNQTSMYLCASSFPGGPQYFGPGTRLLVL.

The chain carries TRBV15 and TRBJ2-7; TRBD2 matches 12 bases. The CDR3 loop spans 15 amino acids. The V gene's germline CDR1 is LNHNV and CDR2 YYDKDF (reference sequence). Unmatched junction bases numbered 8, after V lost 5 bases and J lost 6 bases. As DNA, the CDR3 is TGTGCCACCAGCGCGAGACTAGCGGGAGTCCCCGAGCAGTACTTC. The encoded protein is CATSARLAGVPEQYF.

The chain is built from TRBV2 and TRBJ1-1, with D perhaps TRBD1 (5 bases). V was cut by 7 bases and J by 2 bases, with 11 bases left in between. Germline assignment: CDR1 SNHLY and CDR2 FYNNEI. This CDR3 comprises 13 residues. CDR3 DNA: TGTGCCAGCATTGGGACGGAAAACACTGAAGCTTTCTTT. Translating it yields CASIGTENTEAFF.